The entry below describes one TCR beta chain. Its antigen is still unknown. PCR was performed a second time for about 7 to 12 cycles using a sample-barcoded 5' primer and a J-beta primer mix. In TCRdb, the 5' RACE reads were re-called with MiXCR into one record per CDR3 protein. The data hold fewer than 950,000 distinct CDR3 sequences, with approximately 55% observed a single time. These data are taken from a study of blood T cells in healthy people across ages. The overall study: Researchers report that template switching captured about one barcoded beta molecule per two T cells.

V shed 1 base, J shed 14 bases, and the junction held 18 bases outside the gene matches. This CDR3 comprises 17 residues. Germline V lookup: CDR1 SEHNR, CDR2 FQNEAQ (reference sequence). Study findings and constraints: Higher naive T cell percentage went strongly together with higher TCR beta diversity. Long-lived donors carried more naive CD4+ cells and greater diversity than aged donors.

V gene TRBV7-9 combines with J gene TRBJ2-3; 10 bases agree with TRBD1. Material: blood. The origin of this receptor is a man older than 75 in good health. CDR3 sequence: CASSLDSWGQGHRYAYF. The CDR3 DNA reads TGTGCCAGCAGCTTAGATTCATGGGGACAGGGGCACAGATACGCGTATTTT.